The following is a T cell receptor (beta chain) sequence with its context. Its antigen is not known. The trim removed 6 bases at V and 9 bases at J, leaving 13 bases unmatched. The CDR3 length is 15 residues. The germline V gene encodes CDR1 SEHNR and CDR2 FQNEAQ (reference sequence). Each CDR3 protein is one row after TCRdb ran MiXCR on the reads. There are hundreds of thousands of distinct CDR3 sequences in the sample; about 33% occur only once, and about an eighth lies in the top ten. This entry comes from a study of T cell repertoires in cytomegalovirus infection. For the study at large: A matching HLA type, together with CMV infection, was signaled by public TCR beta signatures.

The sequence was collected from a human donor in good health (CMV status not recorded). Some clones in this sample may be carry-over from other donors' samples. This sequence joins TRBV7-9 and TRBJ2-1; 8 nucleotides line up with TRBD1. This sample comprised cultured CD8+ T cells from PBMCs, obtained from culture after CMV antigen stimulation. CDR3 sequence reads: CASRPTGQAVGEQFF. The CDR3 DNA reads TGTGCCAGCAGACCTACGGGACAGGCTGTGGGTGAGCAGTTCTTC.